One sample yielded the 29 T cell receptor beta chains listed below, sequenced in a study of shared clonotypes between healthy human individuals. Naive CD8 populations comprised CD45RO-negative cells positively selected for CCR7, excluding terminally differentiated effector memory CD45RA+ cells. The repertoire was sequenced with immunoSEQ multiplex PCR; TCRdb's copy has only in-frame clones and lacks some. Seen here are hundreds of thousands of clones, 85% to 95% observed once, and the top ten hold around 0.11%. The sequenced sample consisted of naive CD8+ T cells sorted from blood. Receptor source: a woman in her thirties in good health.

The CDR3 loop reads CASSLAGLGNTIYF. The CDR3, as DNA: TGTGCCAGCAGCTTAGCGGGACTTGGAAACACCATATATTTT. The chain combines TRBV7-9 with TRBJ1-3, with D possibly matching TRBD1 (5 bases). Looked up from germline, CDR1 is SEHNR and CDR2 is FQNEAQ (reference sequence). There are 14 residues in the CDR3. The V and J ends lost 0 bases and 3 bases respectively, with 6 bases between them.

This rearrangement joins TRBV27 to TRBJ2-7, with 7 bases lining up with TRBD2. The CDR3 contains 16 residues. The trim removed 2 bases at V and 3 bases at J, leaving 10 bases unmatched. Germline lookup yields CDR1 MNHEY and CDR2 SMNVEV (reference sequence). The CDR3 sequence: CASSLGPSGGSYEQYF. The CDR3 DNA reads TGTGCCAGCAGTTTAGGGCCCTCGGGAGGAAGCTACGAGCAGTACTTC.

This clone was counted a single time. This rearrangement joins TRBV19 to TRBJ2-5; TRBD2 agrees at 13 bases. The CDR3 loop spans 19 amino acids. V lost 5 bases and J lost 1; bases outside the gene matches: 13. The germline V gene has CDR1 LNHDA and CDR2 SQIVND (reference sequence). The CDR3 loop is CASSGWRTSGRRGQETQYF. The CDR3 DNA reads TGTGCCAGTAGTGGTTGGAGGACTAGCGGGAGAAGGGGCCAAGAGACCCAGTACTTC.

The V gene is TRBV7-9, the J gene TRBJ2-5; TRBD2 matches 9 bases. Germline loops: CDR1 SEHNR, CDR2 FQNEAQ (reference sequence). The CDR3 is made up of 17 amino acids. J gave up 1 base and V 4 bases, and 10 bases lay outside the gene matches. CDR3 in DNA: TGTGCCAGCAGCTCCCCCCGGGTAGCGGGGGTCCAAGAGACCCAGTACTTC. Protein sequence: CASSSPRVAGVQETQYF.

The chain carries TRBV6-1 and TRBJ2-2, with a possible D match to TRBD1 (5 bases). The germline CDR1 and CDR2 sequences are MNHNS and SASEGT. V was cut by 4 bases and J by 6 bases, with 24 bases left in between. The CDR3 is made up of 18 amino acids. In DNA, the CDR3 is TGTGCCAGCAGTGTCATCCGACTTTTTGGCGCAGGGTCCGGGGAGCTGTTTTTT. Amino acid sequence: CASSVIRLFGAGSGELFF.

The table lists this clone with a few counts. The V and J genes are TRBV28 and TRBJ1-5; 9 bases agree with TRBD1. The V gene's germline CDR1 is MDHEN and CDR2 SYDVKM. This CDR3 contains 15 residues. The V gene end was trimmed by 5 bases and the J gene end by 5 bases; junction bases not matched to a gene: 7. The CDR3 DNA is TGTGCCAGCAGTGCCCACAGGGGGCTAGATCAGCCCCAGCATTTT. Protein sequence: CASSAHRGLDQPQHF.

The chain carries TRBV19 and TRBJ2-7; D gene uncertain. There are 15 residues in the CDR3. Germline V gives CDR1 LNHDA, CDR2 SQIVND (reference sequence). Trimming removed 1 base from V and 2 bases from J, with 12 bases in between. The CDR3 bases are TGTGCCAGTAGTATAGTTGACGGCTGGACCTACGAGCAGTACTTC. It translates to CASSIVDGWTYEQYF.

The chain employs TRBV5-4 and TRBJ1-1; D gene unclear. Germline CDR1 reads SGHNT; CDR2 reads YYREEE (reference sequence). The V end was cut by 3 bases, the J end by 4 bases, with 10 bases between. The CDR3 spans 13 residues. CDR3 loop: CASSSGRGTEAFF. The CDR3 region has the DNA TGTGCCAGCAGCTCCGGGCGGGGCACTGAAGCTTTCTTT.

The chain links TRBV9 to TRBJ2-1, with TRBD2 matching over 9 bases. V was clipped by 1 base and J by 4 bases; unmatched bases: 3. CDR3 size: 15 residues. The germline V gene encodes CDR1 SGDLS and CDR2 YYNGEE. The CDR3 DNA is TGTGCCAGCAGCGTACAGGGACTAGCTTACAATGAGCAGTTCTTC. Protein sequence: CASSVQGLAYNEQFF.

The chain recombines TRBV7-9 with TRBJ1-1, with D perhaps matching TRBD1 (5 bases). Germline CDR1 and CDR2: SEHNR and FQNEAQ (reference sequence). The CDR3 is 13 residues long. Trimming left V 5 bases short and J 0 bases short, with 7 bases between. The CDR3 nucleotides are TGTGCCAGCAGCGGGGACTTGAACACTGAAGCTTTCTTT. It translates to CASSGDLNTEAFF.

This sequence joins TRBV4-1 and TRBJ2-7; perhaps TRBD1 as D (5 bases). The germline V and J ends were trimmed by 3 bases and 2 bases, with 11 bases remaining between them. CDR3 size: 14 residues. The germline gives CDR1 MGHRA, CDR2 YSYEKL. CDR3 DNA sequence: TGCGCCAGCAGCCAGATTCAGGGTCCCTACGAGCAGTACTTC. As protein: CASSQIQGPYEQYF.

The chain employs TRBV27 and TRBJ2-7, with D possibly TRBD1 on 6 matching bases. Germline lookup yields CDR1 MNHEY and CDR2 SMNVEV (reference sequence). Trimming pared 2 bases from V and 5 bases from J, leaving 10 bases between. This CDR3 is built from 13 residues. CDR3: CASSLNRVHEQYF. The CDR3 region has the DNA TGTGCCAGCAGTTTAAACAGGGTACACGAGCAGTACTTC.

CDR3: CASSHWAGTSGRLDLIDTQYF. CDR3 nucleotides: TGTGCCAGCAGCCATTGGGCCGGGACTAGCGGGAGATTAGATTTGATAGATACGCAGTATTTT. The chain combines TRBV4-2 with TRBJ2-3; 14 bases are a match to TRBD2. Germline V CDR1 and CDR2: LGHNA, YNFKEQ. CDR3 length: 21 amino acids. The ends lost 3 bases at V and 5 bases at J; junction bases unmatched: 19.

The chain employs TRBV27 and TRBJ2-7, with 10 bases lining up with TRBD1. Germline CDR1 is MNHEY and CDR2 is SMNVEV (reference sequence). This CDR3 region has 15 residues. Trimming at V came to 6 bases and at J to 3 bases, leaving 8 bases not matched to a gene. CDR3 nucleotides: TGTGCCAGCAGCCCTGACAGGGGGCTCAACTACGAGCAGTACTTC. Its translation is CASSPDRGLNYEQYF.

The V and J genes are TRBV5-4 and TRBJ1-3, with 8 bases that match TRBD1. V was pared by 4 bases and J by 2 bases, with 11 bases of the junction left unmatched. Germline CDR1 and CDR2: SGHNT and YYREEE (reference sequence). The CDR3 is made up of 17 amino acids. Here the CDR3 DNA reads TGTGCCAGCAGCCTCCCCCCAGGGGGCAGTACTGGAAACACCATATATTTT. Translating it yields CASSLPPGGSTGNTIYF.

The gene calls are TRBV19 and TRBJ2-7, with 10 positions matching TRBD2. In germline, CDR1 is LNHDA, CDR2 SQIVND (reference sequence). The CDR3 sequence is 15 residues long. V lost 0 bases, J lost 6 bases, and 5 bases stayed unmatched. CDR3 sequence reads: CASSIDLAGVAEQYF. The CDR3 region has the DNA TGTGCCAGTAGTATAGATCTAGCGGGAGTAGCCGAGCAGTACTTC. The whole variable domain, remainder taken from reference TRBV19 and TRBJ2-7, is DGGITQSPKYLFRKEGQNVTLSCEQNLNHDAMYWYRQDPGQGLRLIYYSQIVNDFQKGDIAEGYSVSREKKESFPLTVTSAQKNPTAFYLCASSIDLAGVAEQYFGPGTRLTVT.

CDR3 in amino acids: CASSPVVMTDEKLFF. For the CDR3, the DNA is TGTGCCAGCAGCCCTGTGGTGATGACGGATGAAAAACTGTTTTTT. The rearrangement joins TRBV7-6 to TRBJ1-4; no firm D call. Trimming left V 5 bases short and J 6 bases short, with 16 bases between. Germline-derived CDR1 and CDR2 are SGHVS and FNYEAQ. The CDR3 runs 15 residues.

The genes are TRBV25-1 and TRBJ2-5; 12 bases match TRBD2. Germline loops: CDR1 MGHDK, CDR2 SYGVNS. Losses at the gene ends were 4 bases for V and 4 bases for J; bases not matched to a gene: 4. This CDR3 comprises 15 residues. The CDR3 DNA is TGTGCCAGCAGTGGACCGGGACTAGCGGGAGAGACCCAGTACTTC. As protein: CASSGPGLAGETQYF.

This clone was recorded only once. The chain has TRBV5-4 and TRBJ1-2; 8 positions agree with TRBD1. Trimming cost V 4 bases and J 0 bases; bases outside gene matches: 5. In germline, CDR1 is SGHNT, CDR2 YYREEE (reference sequence). This CDR3 is 15 amino acids long. The CDR3 is CASSPRDRSNYGYTF. The CDR3 nucleotides read TGTGCCAGCAGCCCTCGGGACAGGTCTAACTATGGCTACACCTTC. The full variable domain, with the rest looked up from reference TRBV5-4 and TRBJ1-2, is ETGVTQSPTHLIKTRGQQVTLRCSSQSGHNTVSWYQQALGQGPQFIFQYYREEENGRGNFPPRFSGLQFPNYSSELNVNALELDDSALYLCASSPRDRSNYGYTFGSGTRLTVV.

This chain links TRBV27 with TRBJ2-7; the match to TRBD2 covers 16 bases. Germline values: CDR1 MNHEY, CDR2 SMNVEV (reference sequence). CDR3 length: 17 residues. With 6 bases clipped from V and 2 bases from J, the junction kept 7 bases outside the gene matches. CDR3 loop: CASRGTSGRAKAYEQYF. The CDR3 nucleotides read TGTGCCAGCAGAGGGACTAGCGGGAGGGCCAAGGCCTACGAGCAGTACTTC.

The J gene is TRBJ1-1, the V gene TRBV27, with no clear D. CDR3 length: 13 amino acids. The V gene's germline CDR1 is MNHEY and CDR2 SMNVEV (reference sequence). The V and J ends lost 4 bases and 0 bases respectively, with 6 bases between them. CDR3: CASSWNLNTEAFF. CDR3 nucleotides: TGTGCCAGCAGTTGGAATCTGAACACTGAAGCTTTCTTT.

The V call is TRBV6-5, the J call TRBJ2-7; TRBD1 might be the D (6 bases). This CDR3 has 14 residues. V dropped 4 bases and J dropped 5 bases, with 15 bases sitting between them. Germline V gene lookup returns CDR1 MNHEY and CDR2 SVGAGI. Here the CDR3 DNA reads TGTGCCAGCAGTTCAACAGGGATCGGCGACGAGCAGTACTTC. As protein: CASSSTGIGDEQYF.

The chain employs TRBV6-6 and TRBJ1-1; D call uncertain. Germline CDR1 MNHNY, CDR2 SVGAGI (reference sequence). The V gene lost 8 bases and the J gene lost 1 base, with 8 bases spanning the gap. This CDR3 has 12 amino acids. The CDR3 bases are TGTGCCAGCTGGCAGGAGAACACTGAAGCTTTCTTT. Its protein is CASWQENTEAFF.

The chain joins TRBV19 to TRBJ1-4; D might be TRBD1 (6 bases). Trimming stripped 2 bases from V and 6 bases from J, with 13 bases between. This CDR3 region has 15 residues. Germline V gene data show CDR1 as LNHDA and CDR2 as SQIVND (reference sequence). CDR3 residues: CASSITQGGDEKLFF. CDR3 in DNA: TGTGCCAGTAGTATAACACAGGGAGGGGATGAAAAACTGTTTTTT.

The rearrangement links TRBV10-3 to TRBJ1-2, with 9 bases matching TRBD1. CDR1 and CDR2 from the germline V gene are ENHRY and SYGVKD. With 3 bases clipped from V and 8 bases from J, the junction kept 10 bases outside the gene matches. The CDR3 has 15 residues. The CDR3 DNA follows: TGTGCCATCAGTGACCCTACACAGGGGGCGGAGGGCTACACCTTC. Translated, it gives CAISDPTQGAEGYTF.

The chain joins TRBV5-4 to TRBJ2-4; D might be TRBD2 (6 bases). This CDR3 has 15 residues. Germline V gene sequence: CDR1 SGHNT, CDR2 YYREEE (reference sequence). Deletions cut 2 bases from V and 0 bases from J, with 9 bases between. The DNA of the CDR3 is TGTGCCAGCAGCTTCTTCGGGGGAGCCAAAAACATTCAGTACTTC. It specifies CASSFFGGAKNIQYF.

The chain is built from TRBV5-6 and TRBJ2-7; D gene unclear. Germline V gene sequence: CDR1 SGHDT, CDR2 YYEEEE. Trimming took 0 bases from V and 6 from J, leaving 13 bases between them. This CDR3 contains 14 residues. In DNA form, the CDR3 reads TGTGCCAGCAGCTTGGAGGCTAGTTGGGGCGAGCAGTACTTC. Translation gives CASSLEASWGEQYF.

This clone was found once. Other nucleotide sequences from this sample produce the same CDR3. V is TRBV5-8 and J is TRBJ2-5; unclear D gene. Germline V gives CDR1 SGHTS, CDR2 YDEGEE. Trimming cost V 4 bases and J 3 bases, with 10 bases left between them. This CDR3 has 13 amino acids. This chain's CDR3 is CASSLDGEETQYF. As DNA, the CDR3 is TGTGCCAGCAGCCTCGATGGGGAAGAGACCCAGTACTTC.

The gene calls are TRBV5-6 and TRBJ1-4; D is ambiguous. Germline CDR1 is SGHDT and CDR2 is YYEEEE. The germline V and J ends were trimmed by 2 bases and 8 bases, with 10 bases remaining between them. There are 13 residues in the CDR3. CDR3 nucleotides: TGTGCCAGCAGCTTCGGAGGGTTCGAAAAACTGTTTTTT. Residues: CASSFGGFEKLFF.